The sample holds a few counts of the clone carrying this T cell receptor beta chain. Data came from immunoSEQ multiplex PCR; TCRdb stores just in-frame clones and leaves some out. The repertoire holds about 170,000 clones, around four fifths seen once, with less than 3.5% in the top ten. The record originates from a study of blood T cell repertoires in COVID-19. Study-wide background: Specimens from acute and convalescent COVID-19 originated in the United States, Italy and Spain. PBMCs, B-cell-depleted T cells, or T cells were the source of the cDNA or gDNA that made up the material.

The clonotype comes from a woman at least 80 years old with COVID-19, enrolled during active disease. The source material was peripheral blood.

The CDR3 loop is CASSFRGSLNEQFF. Here the CDR3 DNA reads TGTGCCAGCAGCTTCCGCGGGAGTTTAAATGAGCAGTTCTTC. V and J are TRBV11-2 and TRBJ2-1; 7 nucleotides line up with TRBD2. The CDR3 consists of 14 residues. The ends lost 3 bases at V and 7 bases at J; junction bases unmatched: 6. Germline V gene lookup returns CDR1 SGHAT and CDR2 FQNNGV.